The 9 T cell receptor beta chains in this list originate from one sample, sequenced in a study of vaccination effects on CD4 cells after COVID-19. Antigen specificity for these receptors is unknown. Within the ViraFEST assay, antigen-specific CD4+ T cells underwent expansion with viral peptide pools prior to sequencing. With approximately 9 days of culture completed, CD4+ T cells were isolated. PCR confirmed that the person was infected with SARS-CoV-2 between March and December 2020. The method was immunoSEQ multiplex PCR; TCRdb's version includes in-frame clones alone and lacks a portion of them. Of tens of thousands of clones detected, approximately 70% appear once; the ten largest clones hold roughly 33%. Specimen: CD4+ T cells from PBMCs cultured with a peptide pool, collected before COVID-19 vaccination. The receptors were gathered from a human donor who had a prior SARS-CoV-2 infection.

The chain carries TRBV4-1 and TRBJ2-1; D might be TRBD1 or TRBD2, each matching 6 bases. This CDR3 region has 17 residues. Germline lookup yields CDR1 MGHRA and CDR2 YSYEKL. The V gene lost 4 bases and the J gene lost 3 bases, with 19 bases spanning the gap. Here the CDR3 reads CASSPQRGGLIYNEQFF. CDR3 nucleotide sequence: TGCGCCAGCAGCCCCCAGAGAGGGGGGCTGATCTACAATGAGCAGTTCTTC.

This clone was found a few times. The CDR3 loop is CASSIPSGTGVYGYTF. CDR3 sequence (DNA): TGTGCCAGCAGTATCCCTTCCGGGACAGGGGTTTATGGCTACACCTTC. This rearrangement joins TRBV6-2 or TRBV6-3 to TRBJ1-2, with TRBD1 matching 10 bases. V was pared by 5 bases and J by 5 bases, with 11 bases of the junction left unmatched. Per the germline V gene, CDR1 is MNHEY and CDR2 is SVGEGT. CDR3 length equals 16 residues.

V gene TRBV7-9 combines with J gene TRBJ2-5, with 15 nucleotides matching TRBD2. Germline CDR1 SEHNR, CDR2 FQNEAQ (reference sequence). J lost 4 bases, V lost 2 bases, and 11 bases had no gene match. The CDR3 runs to 19 residues. CDR3 protein: CASSLSRTSGRGLGETQYF. The CDR3 region has the DNA TGTGCCAGCAGCTTATCCCGGACTAGCGGGAGGGGATTGGGAGAGACCCAGTACTTC.

As DNA, the CDR3 is TGTGCCACCAGTGATTTTCGGGAGACCCAGTACTTC. Protein product: CATSDFRETQYF. The chain recombines TRBV24-1 with TRBJ2-5; D gene uncertain. V lost 1 base, J lost 5 bases, and 4 bases lay in between. Germline V gene data show CDR1 as KGHDR and CDR2 as SFDVKD. This CDR3 has 12 residues.

This chain uses TRBV25-1 with TRBJ1-2; 10 nucleotides match TRBD1. Germline V lookup: CDR1 MGHDK, CDR2 SYGVNS. The CDR3 extends over 16 amino acids. J gave up 0 bases and V 5 bases, and 6 bases lay outside the gene matches. CDR3 region: CASSQPGTGANYGYTF. CDR3 in DNA: TGTGCCAGCAGTCAACCAGGGACAGGGGCTAACTATGGCTACACCTTC.

The chain uses TRBV20-1 and TRBJ1-3, with unresolved D. V lost 3 bases and J 2 bases, leaving 8 bases between the germline ends. The germline V gene has CDR1 DFQATT and CDR2 SNEGSKA (reference sequence). The CDR3 totals 13 residues. The chain's CDR3 is CSASSGPGNTIYF. DNA of the CDR3: TGCAGTGCTAGTTCAGGACCTGGAAACACCATATATTTT.

The rearrangement uses TRBV6-2 or TRBV6-3 and TRBJ2-7; 7 bases match TRBD1. Per the germline V gene, CDR1 is MNHEY and CDR2 is SVGEGT. The trim removed 2 bases at V and 2 bases at J, leaving 6 bases unmatched. This CDR3 comprises 15 residues. The CDR3 here is CASSYRAGGTYEQYF. The CDR3 coding sequence is TGTGCCAGCAGTTACCGGGCAGGGGGTACCTACGAGCAGTACTTC.

This clone has a handful of counts. Other DNA variants within this sample encode the same CDR3. CDR3 in DNA: TGTGCCTGGAGGCGGCTAGCGGGGGGGAGCTCCTACAATGAGCAGTTCTTC. Translating gives CAWRRLAGGSSYNEQFF. The gene calls are TRBV30 and TRBJ2-1; 12 nucleotides align to TRBD2. Germline V gives CDR1 GTSNPN, CDR2 SVGIG (reference sequence). The CDR3 runs 17 residues. The ends lost 3 bases at V and 0 bases at J; junction bases unmatched: 6.

The V gene is TRBV2, the J gene TRBJ2-3, with D perhaps given as TRBD1 or TRBD2 (5 bases each). This CDR3 contains 14 residues. Germline CDR1 is SNHLY and CDR2 is FYNNEI. Trimming shortened V by 2 bases and J by 2 bases, and 8 bases separated the two germline ends. CDR3 DNA: TGTGCCAGCAGTGAACGGGGCTCCACAGATACGCAGTATTTT. It translates to CASSERGSTDTQYF.